This entry features one T cell receptor (beta chain) sequence. The antigen is not known. This record belongs to a study of early T cells in non-severe SARS-CoV-2 infection. In the study overall: Sequencing targeted bulk RNA from unsorted whole blood, leaving chains unpaired.

Broader study findings: Private and CD4 specificities were missed by VDJdb matching, which favored anti-spike CD8 responses.

Per the germline V gene, CDR1 is MNHEY and CDR2 is SVGEGT. This CDR3 is 15 amino acids long. V lost 5 bases to trimming and J lost 3 bases, with 14 bases between them. Unique molecular identifiers were attached to individual cDNA molecules. TCRdb called the 5' RACE reads again in MiXCR, with one record for every CDR3 protein. The table lists 50,000 to 65,000 distinct CDR3 sequences, over 9% of them singletons. The clonotype originates from an adult who was a healthcare worker with PCR-confirmed SARS-CoV-2 infection or an uninfected control (not recorded which). The sequencing used whole blood, collected at baseline. This chain joins TRBV6-2 or TRBV6-3 and TRBJ2-4; D is perhaps TRBD2 (5 bases). CDR3 in amino acids: CASSTALRDKNIQYF. The CDR3 nucleotides are TGTGCCAGCAGTACAGCCCTACGGGACAAAAACATTCAGTACTTC.